The present entry profiles one TCR beta chain with its context. This clone was found many times. Its target antigen remains unknown. No clone much larger than this one lies a single base away; base qualities are absent. No patient had received any treatment before thyroid surgery. The study retrospectively analysed patient clinical samples collected from the early 2010s to the late 2010s using T-cell receptor beta sequencing. The library was made by PCR. The sequencer listed for this sample is Illumina HiSeq 4000. High-throughput sequencing was used to profile the CDR3 region of the TCR beta-chain in every patient. As for the authors' bioinformatics: CDR3 differences across clinicopathological groups were used to build a classifier for discriminating distant-metastatic papillary thyroid cancer patients. The Shannon index was used to measure repertoire diversity, and the Morisita-Horn index was used to measure how similar tumor and blood repertoires were. TCRdb handled the public reads itself, with Q25 trimming in fastp and clone calling in MiXCR, and kept productive beta chains. TCRdb, not the original authors, processed these V and J calls. A total of 15,000 to 20,000 clones appear in this sample, 30% to 40% of them only once. 9% to 10% of the sample comes from the top ten.

The data derive from a study of metastatic and nonmetastatic thyroid tumors (dated by TCRdb to the early 2020s). Turning to the overall study: For patients with malignant and with benign thyroid disease, the researchers compared repertoires between peripheral blood samples and tumor or nodule tissue samples.

The germline V gene encodes CDR1 MNHEY and CDR2 SVGAGI. V is cut back by 5 bases and J by 9 bases, with 19 bases in the junction unmatched. The CDR3 measures 19 amino acids from cysteine to phenylalanine. Of the read, only the CDR3 DNA is kept; its 57 bases are in frame from base 1. What the work shows at the level of the full study, not this receptor alone: TCR beta diversity was reported as significantly higher in malignant tumors than in benign nodules, in both blood and tumor samples.

The receptor comes from a male donor with papillary thyroid cancer or a benign thyroid nodule (not recorded which). Some clones in this sample may be carry-over from other donors' samples. Recombination connected TRBV6-5 to TRBJ2-5, and 15 junction bases match TRBD2. Sequencing used tumor tissue. The DNA sequence is TGTGCCAGCAGTCCATCCCCACCGGGACTAGCGGGAGGCGCCGGGGCCCAGTACTTC. Its protein product is CASSPSPPGLAGGAGAQYF.